Shown below are 9 T cell receptor beta chains from a single sample sequenced in a study of regulatory T cells in long-lasting Graves disease. Noted time point: newly diagnosed GD, antithyroid drugs for less than 3 months. PBMC-derived RNA was used for the TCR library. To make TCR beta libraries, researchers used iRepertoire HTBI primers and Arm-PCR of CDR3 regions. TCRdb re-derived calls from the multiplex PCR reads in MiXCR, one entry per CDR3 protein. The sample lists around 460,000 distinct CDR3 sequences, less than 15% occurring once. These data also featured in a second study, about T cells in Graves' hyperthyroidism and ophthalmopathy.

This sample comprised peripheral blood mononuclear cells (PBMCs), obtained at new diagnosis, from a patient treated with antithyroid drugs. These receptor sequences come from a woman aged 50 to 65 with Graves disease.

The chain recombines TRBV20-1 with TRBJ2-7, with D hard to call. The CDR3 covers 11 residues. Germline CDR1 DFQATT, CDR2 SNEGSKA (reference sequence). Trimming shortened V by 7 bases and J by 1 base, and 8 bases separated the two germline ends. CDR3 DNA sequence: TGCAGTGGTCCAGATTCCTACGAGCAGTACTTC. It encodes CSGPDSYEQYF.

This chain uses TRBV29-1 with TRBJ1-3; D perhaps matches TRBD1 (5 bases). Per the germline V gene, CDR1 is SQVTM and CDR2 is ANQGSEA. The CDR3 is made up of 14 amino acids. Trimming cost V 0 bases and J 9 bases, with 15 bases left between them. The CDR3: CSVEDRPGGGTIYF. DNA for the CDR3: TGCAGCGTTGAAGATCGTCCGGGGGGAGGCACCATATATTTT.

This clonotype has a count of ten or more. The chain joins TRBV2 to TRBJ2-3; the match to TRBD2 covers 12 bases. This CDR3 is built from 15 residues. Germline loops: CDR1 SNHLY, CDR2 FYNNEI. The junction had 10 bases not matched to a gene; V was cut back by 9 bases and J by 6 bases. CDR3: CAREGLAGRGDTQYF. The DNA for the CDR3 is TGTGCCAGGGAAGGACTAGCGGGAAGAGGGGATACGCAGTATTTT.

In its sample, this clonotype was seen many times. The V call is TRBV10-3, the J call TRBJ2-7; 7 nucleotides agree with TRBD1. From germline, CDR1 is ENHRY and CDR2 SYGVKD. Trimming took 0 bases from V and 3 from J; bases not matched to a gene: 8. The CDR3 has 16 amino acids. For the CDR3, the DNA is TGTGCCATCAGTGAGTCCCCAGGGGGAGAGGGCTACGAGCAGTACTTC. The encoded protein is CAISESPGGEGYEQYF.

This clonotype was counted many times. The V gene is TRBV27, the J gene TRBJ2-7; 8 bases are a match to TRBD1. V dropped 7 bases and J dropped 6; count of bases not matched to a gene: 17. From germline, CDR1 is MNHEY and CDR2 SMNVEV (reference sequence). The CDR3 is made up of 16 amino acids. The chain's CDR3 is CASNLKGTSGGGEQYF. The DNA of the CDR3 is TGTGCCAGCAATCTTAAGGGTACGTCAGGGGGCGGCGAGCAGTACTTC.

In its sample, this clonotype was seen many times. The V and J genes are TRBV7-2 and TRBJ2-1; D is possibly TRBD1 (6 bases). V was shortened by 4 bases and J by 1 base, with 11 bases between the two germline ends. CDR3 length equals 15 residues. From germline, CDR1 is SGHTA and CDR2 FQGNSA. Here the CDR3 DNA reads TGTGCCAGCAGCTCACTAGGACAGTCCTACAATGAGCAGTTCTTC. This sequence encodes CASSSLGQSYNEQFF. Full variable domain (outside the CDR3, taken from reference TRBV7-2 and TRBJ2-1): GAGVSQSPSNKVTEKGKDVELRCDPISGHTALYWYRQSLGQGLEFLIYFQGNSAPDKSGLPSDRFSAERTGGSVSTLTIQRTQQEDSAVYLCASSSLGQSYNEQFFGPGTRLTVL.

In regard to this clonotype: A much larger clone is a single base away; this may be a read error. The chain combines TRBV3-1 with TRBJ1-5; TRBD1 agrees at 10 bases. Germline V lookup: CDR1 LGHDT, CDR2 YNNKEL (reference sequence). The CDR3 is 12 amino acids. The chain's CDR3 is CSSSQGQGAQHF. As DNA, the CDR3 is TGTTCCAGCAGCCAAGGACAGGGGGCCCAGCATTTT.

This clonotype was found many times. The chain is built from TRBV28 and TRBJ2-3; TRBD2 matches 7 bases. The CDR3 covers 15 residues. The trim removed 1 base at V and 3 bases at J, leaving 4 bases unmatched. The germline gives CDR1 MDHEN, CDR2 SYDVKM. The CDR3 DNA sequence: TGTGCCAGCAGTTTATCTAGCGGAGATACAGATACGCAGTATTTT. Its protein is CASSLSSGDTDTQYF.

V and J are TRBV4-1 and TRBJ1-2; 8 nucleotides line up with TRBD1. Trimming cost V 0 bases and J 8 bases; bases outside gene matches: 5. Germline CDR1 MGHRA, CDR2 YSYEKL. This CDR3 has 14 residues. As DNA, the CDR3 is TGCGCCAGCAGCCAAGATTGGACAGGGTTCGGCTACACCTTC. Translated: CASSQDWTGFGYTF.